This entry lists 15 T cell receptor beta chains sequenced from one sample in a study of cytomegalovirus exposure and HLA in healthy donors. The PCR ran on 60 Vbeta and 13 Jbeta primers. TCRdb's copy holds only in-frame clones and misses some; the assay was immunoSEQ multiplex PCR. Here the sample spans about 94,000 clones, about four fifths being singletons. Sequencing was carried out using PBMCs. The receptors originated from a woman aged 40 to 50 in good health and CMV-seronegative.

This chain links TRBV19 with TRBJ2-5; 8 bases map to TRBD2. From germline, CDR1 is LNHDA and CDR2 SQIVND (reference sequence). The CDR3 extends over 14 amino acids. After removal of 8 bases from V and 1 base from J, the junction contained 6 bases not matched to a gene. CDR3 nucleotide sequence: TGTGCCAGTCAGGAGCGGGGGATCCAAGAGACCCAGTACTTC. Translated: CASQERGIQETQYF.

The chain carries TRBV7-3 and TRBJ2-3, with 7 bases identical to TRBD2. Germline assignment: CDR1 SGHTA and CDR2 FQGTGA. Unmatched junction bases numbered 7, after V lost 2 bases and J lost 2 bases. The CDR3 spans 16 residues. The CDR3 DNA sequence: TGTGCCAGCAGCTTAGGTCAAGCGGGGTACACAGATACGCAGTATTTT. Protein sequence: CASSLGQAGYTDTQYF.

This rearrangement joins TRBV5-5 to TRBJ1-1; 9 bases align to TRBD1. V lost 5 bases and J lost 3; bases outside the gene matches: 2. This CDR3 region has 13 residues. CDR1 is SGHKS and CDR2 is YYEKEE in the germline V gene (reference sequence). The CDR3 DNA follows: TGTGCCAGCAGGTGGACAGGGGACACTGAAGCTTTCTTT. Protein product: CASRWTGDTEAFF.

V and J are TRBV5-8 and TRBJ1-5; TRBD1 agrees at 8 bases. The V segment lost 0 bases and the J segment 2 bases; nucleotides outside the gene matches: 1. Germline-derived CDR1 and CDR2 are SGHTS and YDEGEE. The CDR3 totals 15 residues. In DNA form, the CDR3 reads TGTGCCAGCAGCTTGGGGGACAGGCGCAATCAGCCCCAGCATTTT. Translation: CASSLGDRRNQPQHF.

The gene calls are TRBV9 and TRBJ2-5, with 8 bases matching TRBD2. The CDR3 is 16 residues long. The germline gives CDR1 SGDLS, CDR2 YYNGEE. Losses at the gene ends were 0 bases for V and 2 bases for J; bases not matched to a gene: 6. As DNA, the CDR3 is TGTGCCAGCAGCGTAGTCGGGGGGGGGCTTCAAGAGACCCAGTACTTC. Protein: CASSVVGGGLQETQYF.

This chain joins TRBV6-1 and TRBJ2-7, with D maybe TRBD2 (5 bases). V lost 2 bases and J 4 bases, leaving 15 bases between the germline ends. Germline values: CDR1 MNHNS, CDR2 SASEGT. The CDR3 is 15 residues long. The CDR3 protein is CASSESRVVPYEQYF. The CDR3 DNA reads TGTGCCAGCAGTGAATCGCGGGTGGTACCTTACGAGCAGTACTTC.

This rearrangement joins TRBV5-1 to TRBJ1-1; 9 bases line up with TRBD1. Trimming at V came to 5 bases and at J to 1 base, leaving 3 bases not matched to a gene. The CDR3 runs to 14 residues. The germline V gene encodes CDR1 SGHRS and CDR2 YFSETQ. The CDR3 bases are TGCGCCAGCAGGACGGGACAGGGGAACACTGAAGCTTTCTTT. It codes for CASRTGQGNTEAFF.

J is TRBJ1-4 and V is TRBV27, with 8 bases fitting TRBD1. V trimming: 6 bases; J trimming: 8 bases; junction bases outside the gene matches: 8. In germline, CDR1 is MNHEY, CDR2 SMNVEV (reference sequence). CDR3 size: 14 residues. CDR3 loop: CASRHDRGVEKLFF. For the CDR3, the DNA is TGTGCCAGCAGACACGACAGGGGAGTAGAAAAACTGTTTTTT.

This rearrangement joins TRBV28 to TRBJ2-5, with D uncertain. Matching the DNA end better, TRBJ2-7 makes the J call doubtful. From germline, CDR1 is MDHEN and CDR2 SYDVKM. The CDR3 is 14 residues long. Here the CDR3 DNA reads TGTGCCAGCAGTCCCGGGTACTCCTCCTACGAGCAGTACTTC. Its translation: CASSPGYSSYEQYF.

The gene calls are TRBV14 and TRBJ2-7; D unresolved. Germline V lookup: CDR1 SGHDN, CDR2 FVKESK. The length of the CDR3 is 11 residues. The V end lost 3 bases, the J end lost 4 bases, and 4 bases lay between the germline ends. The CDR3 is CASSHQYEQYF. The CDR3 bases are TGTGCCAGCAGCCACCAATACGAGCAGTACTTC. Full variable domain (missing parts from reference TRBV14 and TRBJ2-7): EAGVTQFPSHSVIEKGQTVTLRCDPISGHDNLYWYRRVMGKEIKFLLHFVKESKQDESGMPNNRFLAERTGGTYSTLKVQPAELEDSGVYFCASSHQYEQYFGPGTRLTVT.

The chain joins TRBV9 to TRBJ2-4; tentatively, D is TRBD2 (5 bases). The germline V and J ends were trimmed by 4 bases and 2 bases, with 16 bases remaining between them. CDR3 length: 16 residues. The germline CDR1 and CDR2 sequences are SGDLS and YYNGEE. CDR3 loop: CASSPQVGMSKNIQYF. CDR3 nucleotides: TGTGCCAGCAGCCCACAAGTCGGGATGTCCAAAAACATTCAGTACTTC.

A few counts support this clone. J is TRBJ2-1 and V is TRBV9; TRBD2 matches 10 bases. In germline, CDR1 is SGDLS, CDR2 YYNGEE. The CDR3 consists of 16 residues. Trimming cost V 3 bases and J 4 bases; bases outside gene matches: 7. The chain's CDR3 is CASSGLSGGKYNEQFF. Written as DNA, the CDR3 is TGTGCCAGCAGCGGCCTTAGCGGGGGGAAATACAATGAGCAGTTCTTC.

The V and J genes are TRBV5-1 and TRBJ2-3, with 7 bases matching TRBD1. Germline-derived CDR1 and CDR2 are SGHRS and YFSETQ. Trimming at V came to 4 bases and at J to 3 bases, leaving 8 bases not matched to a gene. The CDR3 spans 15 residues. In DNA, the CDR3 is TGCGCCAGCAGCAAACCCGGGACAGAAACAGATACGCAGTATTTT. The encoded protein is CASSKPGTETDTQYF.

The CDR3 bases are TGCGCCAGCAGCTTGGGAGGGACAGACAAGAACACTGAAGCTTTCTTT. This encodes CASSLGGTDKNTEAFF. This sequence joins TRBV5-1 and TRBJ1-1; 7 nucleotides match TRBD1. CDR1 and CDR2 (germline): SGHRS, YFSETQ. The CDR3 runs 16 residues. The V segment lost 0 bases and the J segment 1 base; nucleotides outside the gene matches: 6.

The rearrangement uses TRBV6-6 and TRBJ1-2; D is undetermined. V gave up 2 bases and J gave up 5 bases, with 12 bases separating them. CDR3 length: 14 residues. Germline V gene sequence: CDR1 MNHNY, CDR2 SVGAGI (reference sequence). The CDR3 DNA follows: TGTGCCAGCAGTTACGACTACCGAGCTTATGGCTACACCTTC. Translated, it gives CASSYDYRAYGYTF.